The entry that follows covers one T cell receptor (beta chain) sequence. These data come from a study of blood T cell repertoires in COVID-19. At the level of the study: The United States, Italy and Spain provided the acute and convalescent COVID-19 samples. T cells, B-cell-depleted T cells, or PBMCs supplied cDNA or gDNA.

As processed by the authors: Amplifying reference gene primers gave estimates of nucleated cell counts. This table comes from immunoSEQ multiplex PCR, and its TCRdb copy is limited to in-frame clones, with some not included. V, J and clone size were drawn from that table, and D and trimming were deduced from the DNA. Of about 160,000 clones listed, approximately 81% are singletons. The ends lost 4 bases at V and 5 bases at J; junction bases unmatched: 4. The CDR3 spans 14 residues. Germline V gene lookup returns CDR1 MNHEY and CDR2 SVGAGI. The sequencing input was peripheral blood. The chain links TRBV6-5 to TRBJ2-5, with TRBD1 matching over 10 bases. The source is a human donor with acute or convalescent COVID-19. The donor label of this sample is uncertain. As DNA, the CDR3 is TGTGCCAGCAGTTTGGGACAGGGGTTGGAGACCCAGTACTTC. Amino acid sequence: CASSLGQGLETQYF.